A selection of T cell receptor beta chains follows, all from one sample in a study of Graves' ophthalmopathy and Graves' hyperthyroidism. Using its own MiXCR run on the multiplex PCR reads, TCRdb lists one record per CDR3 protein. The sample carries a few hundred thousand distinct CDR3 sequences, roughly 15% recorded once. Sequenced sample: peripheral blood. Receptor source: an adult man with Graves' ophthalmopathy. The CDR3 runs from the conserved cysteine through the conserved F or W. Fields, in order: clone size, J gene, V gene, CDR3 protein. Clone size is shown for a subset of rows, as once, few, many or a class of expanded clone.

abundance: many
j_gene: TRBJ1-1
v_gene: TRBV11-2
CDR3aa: CASSNLRARPEAFF

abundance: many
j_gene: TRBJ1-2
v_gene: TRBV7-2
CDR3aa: CASSLALGGIASNYGYTF

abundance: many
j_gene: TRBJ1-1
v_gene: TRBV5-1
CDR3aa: CASSPRPQGTTEAFF

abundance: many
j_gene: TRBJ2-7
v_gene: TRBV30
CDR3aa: CAWSARVGEQYF

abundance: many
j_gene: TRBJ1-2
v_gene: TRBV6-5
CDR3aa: CASSYSNPGGSGYTF

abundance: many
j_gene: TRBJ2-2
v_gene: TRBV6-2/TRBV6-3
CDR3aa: CASSHRTPPNTGELFF

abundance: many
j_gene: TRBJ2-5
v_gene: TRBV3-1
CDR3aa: CASSQGTGRETQYF

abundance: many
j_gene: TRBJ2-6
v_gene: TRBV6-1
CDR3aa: CASIWRTLSGANVLTF

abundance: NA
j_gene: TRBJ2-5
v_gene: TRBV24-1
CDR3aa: CATSGGGQETQYF

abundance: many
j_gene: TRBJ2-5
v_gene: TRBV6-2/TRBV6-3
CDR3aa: CASSARGQETQYF

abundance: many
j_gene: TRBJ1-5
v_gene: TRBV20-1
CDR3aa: CSARVAASNQPQHF

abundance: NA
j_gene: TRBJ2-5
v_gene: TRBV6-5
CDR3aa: CASSYIGLAGGETQYF

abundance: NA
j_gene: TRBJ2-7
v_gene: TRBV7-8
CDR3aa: CASSPVAGGEQYF

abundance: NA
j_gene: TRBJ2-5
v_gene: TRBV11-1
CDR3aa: CASSGRQGGETQYF

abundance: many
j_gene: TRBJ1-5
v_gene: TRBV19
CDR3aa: CASSVASLGDQPQHF

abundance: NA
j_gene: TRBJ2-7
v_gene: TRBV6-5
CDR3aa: CASSYLLHYEQYF

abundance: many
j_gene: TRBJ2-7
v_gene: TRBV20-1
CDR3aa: CSAITGGLAYEQYF

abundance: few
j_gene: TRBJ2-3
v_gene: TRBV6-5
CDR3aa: CAISYRTQGTDTQYF

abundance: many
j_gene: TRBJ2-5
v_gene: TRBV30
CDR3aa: CAWSYTGGLETQYF

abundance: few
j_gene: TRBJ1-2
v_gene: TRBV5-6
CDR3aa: CASSLVLVVDYGYIF

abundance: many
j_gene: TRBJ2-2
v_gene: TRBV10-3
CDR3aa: CAISTGQNTGELFF

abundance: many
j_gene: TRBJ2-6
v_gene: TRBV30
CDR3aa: CAWSGGTGANVLTF

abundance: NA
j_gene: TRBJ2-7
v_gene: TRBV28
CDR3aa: CASSLDRFSYEQYF

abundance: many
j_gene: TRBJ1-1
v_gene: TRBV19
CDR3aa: CASSIRGSREAFF

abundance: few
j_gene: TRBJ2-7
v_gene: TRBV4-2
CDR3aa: CASSQSGLSVYEQYF

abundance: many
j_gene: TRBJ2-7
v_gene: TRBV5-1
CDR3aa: CASTRTSGSGREEQYF

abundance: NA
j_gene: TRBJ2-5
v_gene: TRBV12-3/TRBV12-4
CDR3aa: CASSLSPPFFANLSMDTQETQYF

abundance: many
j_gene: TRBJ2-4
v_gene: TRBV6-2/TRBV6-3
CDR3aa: CASSVRQLAKNIQYF

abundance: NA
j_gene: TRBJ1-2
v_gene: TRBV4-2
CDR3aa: CASSAAGLGYTF

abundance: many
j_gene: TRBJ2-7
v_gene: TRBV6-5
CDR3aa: CASSYGRTFYEQYF

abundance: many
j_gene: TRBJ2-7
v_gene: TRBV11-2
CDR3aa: CASSSRTGGNYEQYF

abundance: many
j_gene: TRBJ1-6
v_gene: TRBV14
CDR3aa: CASSQDYGQVHSPLHF

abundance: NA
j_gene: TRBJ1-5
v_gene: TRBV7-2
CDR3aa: CASSLVGGEQPQHF

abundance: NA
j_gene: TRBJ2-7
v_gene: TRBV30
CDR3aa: CAWTKAQLAGGEQYF

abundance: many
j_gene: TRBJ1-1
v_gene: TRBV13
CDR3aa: CASSLEILAFF

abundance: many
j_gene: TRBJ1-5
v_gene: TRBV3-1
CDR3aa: CASSRAGGQPQHF

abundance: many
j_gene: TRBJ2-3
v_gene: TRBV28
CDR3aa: CASEAYYITDTQYF

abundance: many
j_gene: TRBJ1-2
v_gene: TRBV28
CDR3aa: CASSIDDSPGYTF

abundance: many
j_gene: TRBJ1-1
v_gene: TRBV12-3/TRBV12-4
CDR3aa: CASSFEGPGTEAFF

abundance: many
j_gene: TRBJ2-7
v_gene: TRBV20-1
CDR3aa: CSAWELYEQYF

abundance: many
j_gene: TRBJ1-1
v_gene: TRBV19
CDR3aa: CASSGGTGGMTVAEAFF